The 29 T cell receptor beta chains reported below all come from one sample, sequenced in a study of blood T cell repertoires in COVID-19. Sequencing used immunoSEQ multiplex PCR; TCRdb keeps in-frame clones, though not all of them. Of around 200,000 clones detected, around 83% appear once; the ten largest clones hold 8.2%. Sequencing was carried out using peripheral blood. The source of these receptors is a woman aged 45-65 years with acute or convalescent COVID-19.

The chain combines TRBV28 with TRBJ1-4; the D is unclear. Germline lookup yields CDR1 MDHEN and CDR2 SYDVKM. V was pared by 8 bases and J by 7 bases, with 8 bases between. This CDR3 is built from 11 residues. CDR3 coding DNA: TGTGCCAGCGGCTTCATTGAAAAACTGTTTTTT. Translating it yields CASGFIEKLFF. The full variable domain, completed using reference TRBV28 and TRBJ1-4, is DVKVTQSSRYLVKRTGEKVFLECVQDMDHENMFWYRQDPGLGLRLIYFSYDVKMKEKGDIPEGYSVSREKKERFSLILESASTNQTSMYLCASGFIEKLFFGSGTQLSVL.

V and J are TRBV5-1 and TRBJ1-4, with 9 bases that match TRBD1. The ends lost 3 bases at V and 5 bases at J; junction bases unmatched: 5. Germline CDR1 is SGHRS and CDR2 is YFSETQ. This CDR3 comprises 15 residues. The CDR3 bases are TGCGCCAGCAGCTGGGGGACAGGGTTAAATGAAAAACTGTTTTTT. Residues: CASSWGTGLNEKLFF.

There are a few counts of this clone. This rearrangement joins TRBV3-1 (or the pseudogene TRBV3-2) to TRBJ2-7; a possible D gene is TRBD2 (6 bases). Germline assignment: CDR1 LGHDT and CDR2 YNNKEL (reference sequence). The CDR3 consists of 15 residues. Trimming took off 4 bases at V and 6 bases at J, with 19 bases between the two ends. Here the CDR3 reads CASSLPGAGKGEQYF. CDR3 DNA: TGTGCCAGCAGCCTACCAGGTGCGGGAAAAGGCGAGCAGTACTTC.

V gene TRBV29-1 combines with J gene TRBJ2-5; the D is unclear. The V end was cut by 3 bases, the J end by 3 bases, with 8 bases between. Germline loops: CDR1 SQVTM, CDR2 ANQGSEA. The CDR3 has 12 residues. The CDR3 region is CSVDNEEETQYF. DNA for the CDR3: TGCAGCGTTGATAACGAGGAAGAGACCCAGTACTTC.

The genes are TRBV7-3 and TRBJ2-3; 7 nucleotides match TRBD2. Germline loops: CDR1 SGHTA, CDR2 FQGTGA. CDR3 length: 15 amino acids. With 6 bases clipped from V and 5 bases from J, the junction kept 11 bases outside the gene matches. The CDR3 sequence is CASSTGTNIRDTQYF. The CDR3 bases are TGTGCCAGCAGTACCGGGACTAACATTCGAGATACGCAGTATTTT.

The chain recombines TRBV2 with TRBJ2-1; TRBD2 aligns across 7 bases. This CDR3 contains 13 residues. Germline V gives CDR1 SNHLY, CDR2 FYNNEI. V was clipped by 6 bases and J by 8 bases; unmatched bases: 7. The CDR3 coding sequence is TGTGCCAGCAGCGGGGGGTGGGCCGATGAGCAGTTCTTC. This translates into CASSGGWADEQFF.

This clone was observed a handful of times. Germline and junction disagree at one end, which may indicate a read error. The V and J genes are TRBV14 and TRBJ1-4; D gene uncertain. Germline V gene lookup returns CDR1 SGHDN and CDR2 FVKESK. The CDR3 runs 13 residues. This chain's CDR3 is CASSQGDRSGLVF. CDR3 DNA sequence: TGTGCCAGCAGCCAAGGGGATCGGAGCGGTCTGGTTTTT.

J is TRBJ2-3 and V is TRBV24-1, with TRBD1 identical over 9 bases. Losses at the gene ends were 6 bases for V and 5 bases for J; bases not matched to a gene: 11. CDR1 and CDR2 from the germline V gene are KGHDR and SFDVKD. The CDR3 sequence is 16 residues long. The CDR3 loop reads CATSSRTGEFGDTQYF. CDR3 bases: TGTGCCACCAGTAGCCGGACAGGGGAGTTTGGAGATACGCAGTATTTT.

The chain carries TRBV6-5 and TRBJ2-1, with 9 bases fitting TRBD1. Germline V gene lookup returns CDR1 MNHEY and CDR2 SVGAGI. This CDR3 comprises 15 residues. J gave up 0 bases and V 6 bases, and 3 bases lay outside the gene matches. The CDR3 DNA reads TGTGCCAGCAGGTCGACAGGGGGCTCCTACAATGAGCAGTTCTTC. Its protein is CASRSTGGSYNEQFF.

This chain joins TRBV4-2 and TRBJ2-7; 13 bases line up with TRBD2. This CDR3 region has 15 residues. V shed 4 bases, J shed 9 bases, and the junction held 9 bases outside the gene matches. Germline values: CDR1 LGHNA, CDR2 YNFKEQ. The CDR3 bases are TGTGCCAGCAGCCCTGGAGGACTAGCGGGAGCCGCGCAGTACTTC. Translating gives CASSPGGLAGAAQYF.

The V call is TRBV11-2, the J call TRBJ2-5; 10 bases line up with TRBD2. V trimming: 6 bases; J trimming: 5 bases; junction bases outside the gene matches: 9. The CDR3 is made up of 15 amino acids. CDR1 SGHAT and CDR2 FQNNGV come from the germline V gene. The CDR3 loop reads CASSPASGSWETQYF. The CDR3 DNA sequence: TGTGCCAGCAGTCCCGCTAGCGGGAGTTGGGAGACCCAGTACTTC.

This clone was recorded a few times. This chain links TRBV7-2 with TRBJ2-7, with D possibly TRBD1 on 6 matching bases. V lost 2 bases and J lost 0, with 17 bases in between. This CDR3 comprises 17 residues. The germline V gene encodes CDR1 SGHTA and CDR2 FQGNSA. DNA for the CDR3: TGTGCCAGCAGCTTAAGGGGGTCCTCAACCCCCTCCTACGAGCAGTACTTC. Amino acid sequence: CASSLRGSSTPSYEQYF.

The chain joins TRBV21-1 to TRBJ2-1; the DNA was not used to check the table's D call, TRBD2. TRBV21-1 is assigned pseudogene status. CDR3 size: 17 residues. The CDR3 DNA is TGTGCCAGCAGCAAATACAGACTAGCGGGAGCCTACAATGAGCAGTTCTTC. This translates into CASSKYRLAGAYNEQFF.

A few counts support this clone. This chain connects TRBV5-6 to TRBJ2-2; TRBD1 aligns across 8 bases. J was trimmed by 4 bases and V by 1 base; bases with no gene match: 6. This CDR3 comprises 16 residues. Germline CDR1 and CDR2: SGHDT and YYEEEE. CDR3 nucleotide sequence: TGTGCCAGCAGCTTGTCGGGCAGGGGGCCCACCGGGGAGCTGTTTTTT. Translation: CASSLSGRGPTGELFF. Looking up the rest from reference TRBV5-6 and TRBJ2-2 gives the full variable domain: DAGVTQSPTHLIKTRGQQVTLRCSPKSGHDTVSWYQQALGQGPQFIFQYYEEEERQRGNFPDRFSGHQFPNYSSELNVNALLLGDSALYLCASSLSGRGPTGELFFGEGSRLTVL.

The J gene is TRBJ2-1, the V gene TRBV27, with D possibly TRBD2 on 6 matching bases. V lost 3 bases, J lost 0 bases, and 9 bases lay in between. Germline CDR1 MNHEY, CDR2 SMNVEV (reference sequence). The CDR3 length is 15 residues. This chain's CDR3 is CASSLGGNSYNEQFF. CDR3 nucleotides: TGTGCCAGCAGTTTGGGCGGGAACTCCTACAATGAGCAGTTCTTC.

This chain uses TRBV18 with TRBJ1-1; D uncertain. Germline CDR1 is KGHSH and CDR2 is LQKENI. The CDR3 extends over 15 amino acids. V was pared by 3 bases and J by 3 bases, with 14 bases between. The CDR3 loop reads CASSPVFDEDTEAFF. CDR3 DNA: TGTGCCAGCTCACCCGTTTTTGACGAGGACACTGAAGCTTTCTTT.

The chain has TRBV5-4 and TRBJ1-3; no clear D gene. The CDR3 sequence is 15 residues long. Trimming stripped 2 bases from V and 0 bases from J, with 9 bases between. Germline V gives CDR1 SGHNT, CDR2 YYREEE (reference sequence). The CDR3 is CASSFGLHSGNTIYF. CDR3 DNA: TGTGCCAGCAGCTTCGGACTCCACTCTGGAAACACCATATATTTT.

The rearrangement links TRBV2 to TRBJ1-4; possibly TRBD1 for D (5 bases). This CDR3 comprises 14 residues. Per the germline V gene, CDR1 is SNHLY and CDR2 is FYNNEI. Trimming pared 6 bases from V and 4 bases from J, leaving 12 bases between. CDR3 DNA sequence: TGTGCCAGCAGGGAGACAGACTTTAATGAAAAACTGTTTTTT. Amino acids: CASRETDFNEKLFF.

The rearrangement uses TRBV18 and TRBJ2-7, with 8 bases lining up with TRBD2. Germline CDR1 is KGHSH and CDR2 is LQKENI. This CDR3 has 15 amino acids. Germline trimming cut 4 bases from V and 3 bases from J; bases unmatched to any gene: 8. CDR3 sequence reads: CASSRGLAENYEQYF. The CDR3 coding sequence is TGTGCCAGCTCACGAGGACTAGCCGAGAACTACGAGCAGTACTTC.

This clone was picked up one time. The chain carries TRBV29-1 and TRBJ2-7; 7 positions agree with TRBD1. This CDR3 spans 12 amino acids. Germline V CDR1 and CDR2: SQVTM, ANQGSEA. J was trimmed by 7 bases and V by 7 bases; bases with no gene match: 10. The CDR3 reads CSAATDRREQYF. CDR3 bases: TGCAGCGCAGCAACGGACAGGAGGGAGCAGTACTTC.

The chain uses TRBV30 and TRBJ2-7; D is undetermined. The CDR3 sequence is 14 residues long. The germline V and J ends were trimmed by 1 base and 2 bases, with 12 bases remaining between them. The germline gives CDR1 GTSNPN, CDR2 SVGIG (reference sequence). The CDR3 loop is CAWSGDWAAYEQYF. The CDR3 DNA is TGTGCCTGGAGTGGTGATTGGGCCGCCTACGAGCAGTACTTC.

The V gene is TRBV28, the J gene TRBJ2-1; 9 positions match TRBD1. Per germline, CDR1 MDHEN and CDR2 SYDVKM. The CDR3 is made up of 14 amino acids. Trimming took 4 bases from V and 5 from J; bases not matched to a gene: 3. The CDR3 reads CASSWTGAHNEQFF. The CDR3 nucleotides read TGTGCCAGCAGTTGGACAGGGGCCCACAATGAGCAGTTCTTC. Full variable domain (missing parts from reference TRBV28 and TRBJ2-1): DVKVTQSSRYLVKRTGEKVFLECVQDMDHENMFWYRQDPGLGLRLIYFSYDVKMKEKGDIPEGYSVSREKKERFSLILESASTNQTSMYLCASSWTGAHNEQFFGPGTRLTVL.

The chain joins TRBV6-5 to TRBJ1-6, with D unclear. CDR1 and CDR2 (germline): MNHEY, SVGAGI. The CDR3 has 13 residues. V gave up 4 bases and J gave up 9 bases, with 10 bases separating them. The CDR3: CASSSVLGSPLHF. Written as DNA, the CDR3 is TGTGCCAGCAGTTCCGTCCTAGGTTCACCCCTCCACTTT.

This rearrangement joins TRBV7-2 to TRBJ1-4, with D tentatively TRBD1 (5 bases). This CDR3 has 15 residues. V was pared by 5 bases and J by 5 bases, with 15 bases between. Germline V gives CDR1 SGHTA, CDR2 FQGNSA. The CDR3 DNA reads as TGTGCCAGCAGCCTAACCGGGACTGAGAATGAAAAACTGTTTTTT. Amino acids: CASSLTGTENEKLFF.

The CDR3 region has the DNA TGTGCCACCAGTGATTCTGGACAGGATGGTAGTGGGAATCAGCCCCAGCATTTT. This translates into CATSDSGQDGSGNQPQHF. J is TRBJ1-5 and V is TRBV24-1; 7 positions match TRBD1. The CDR3 has 18 residues. Trimming took 2 bases from V and 4 from J; bases not matched to a gene: 13. The germline V gene has CDR1 KGHDR and CDR2 SFDVKD.

The chain employs TRBV9 and TRBJ2-7; 12 positions agree with TRBD2. The germline V gene encodes CDR1 SGDLS and CDR2 YYNGEE. This CDR3 comprises 15 residues. Trimming removed 4 bases from V and 2 bases from J; junction bases left unmatched: 4. CDR3 region: CASSPGLAGTYEQYF. The CDR3 nucleotides are TGTGCCAGCAGCCCGGGACTAGCGGGCACCTACGAGCAGTACTTC.

The chain has TRBV28 and TRBJ1-4, with a tentative D call TRBD1 (5 bases). The germline V gene has CDR1 MDHEN and CDR2 SYDVKM. Between the trimmed V and J ends, which lost 6 bases and 0 bases, there was a span of 14 bases. The CDR3 totals 16 residues. The CDR3 spells CASSPTVWSTNEKLFF. CDR3 in DNA: TGTGCCAGCAGCCCGACAGTATGGTCAACTAATGAAAAACTGTTTTTT.

The chain employs TRBV7-9 and TRBJ2-7; 10 bases map to TRBD1. V gave up 3 bases and J gave up 5 bases; unmatched junction bases: 10. This CDR3 has 16 amino acids. Germline CDR1 SEHNR, CDR2 FQNEAQ (reference sequence). CDR3 sequence reads: CASSLAAGTGDHEQYV. The CDR3 DNA is TGTGCCAGCAGCTTGGCCGCCGGGACAGGGGACCACGAGCAGTACGTC.

The V call is TRBV5-4, the J call TRBJ1-5; 9 bases align to TRBD1. Germline-derived CDR1 and CDR2 are SGHNT and YYREEE (reference sequence). V lost 5 bases to trimming and J lost 4 bases; unmatched junction nucleotides: 13. CDR3 length equals 17 residues. The CDR3 DNA sequence: TGTGCCAGCAGTTATTATCCCGGGACAGGGTATAATCAGCCCCAGCATTTT. Protein product: CASSYYPGTGYNQPQHF.